The T cell receptor beta chain described here comes from a study of T cell responses to AZD1222 COVID-19 vaccine. Comments on this clone: Its antigen remains unknown. This sample includes further DNA sequences coding for the same CDR3.

Findings and caveats of the study: Vaccine-associated CD4 TCRs spanned spike, dominant at 160-218 and 743-854. Within unmutated variant regions lay the reported targets of nearly half of spike-specific TCRs. Mostly white British, mostly female donors; authors suggested clonal diversity may be underestimated. Only five or six AZD1222 recipients were seropositive at baseline.

The V and J ends lost 3 bases and 4 bases, in that order; junction bases with no gene match: 1. This CDR3 comprises 14 residues. Germline-derived CDR1 and CDR2 are KGHSH and LQKENI. Here immunoSEQ multiplex PCR was the method, and the copy in TCRdb shows in-frame clones only, minus some. This table has around 150,000 clones, about 91% appearing once. The chain employs TRBV18 and TRBJ1-5; 9 bases are shared with TRBD1. Sequenced here: peripheral blood, sampled 28 days after the second AZD1222 dose. The sequence was obtained from an adult who received the AZD1222 COVID-19 vaccine. The CDR3 region has the DNA TGTGCCAGCTCACCGGGACAGGGAAATCAGCCCCAGCATTTT. The encoded protein is CASSPGQGNQPQHF.